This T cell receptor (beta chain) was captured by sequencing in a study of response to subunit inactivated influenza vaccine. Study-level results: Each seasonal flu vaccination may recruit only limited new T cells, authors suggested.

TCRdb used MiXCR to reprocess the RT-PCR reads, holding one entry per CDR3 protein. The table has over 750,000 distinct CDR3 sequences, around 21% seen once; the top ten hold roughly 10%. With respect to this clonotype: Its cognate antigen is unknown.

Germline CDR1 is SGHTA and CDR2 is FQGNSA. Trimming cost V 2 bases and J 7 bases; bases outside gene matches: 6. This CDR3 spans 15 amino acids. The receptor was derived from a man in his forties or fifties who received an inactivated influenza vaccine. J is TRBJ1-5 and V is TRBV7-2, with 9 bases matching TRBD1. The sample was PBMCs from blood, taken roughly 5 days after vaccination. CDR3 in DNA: TGTGCCAGCAGCTTACCGGGGACAGGGATGCAGCCCCAGCATTTT. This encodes CASSLPGTGMQPQHF.